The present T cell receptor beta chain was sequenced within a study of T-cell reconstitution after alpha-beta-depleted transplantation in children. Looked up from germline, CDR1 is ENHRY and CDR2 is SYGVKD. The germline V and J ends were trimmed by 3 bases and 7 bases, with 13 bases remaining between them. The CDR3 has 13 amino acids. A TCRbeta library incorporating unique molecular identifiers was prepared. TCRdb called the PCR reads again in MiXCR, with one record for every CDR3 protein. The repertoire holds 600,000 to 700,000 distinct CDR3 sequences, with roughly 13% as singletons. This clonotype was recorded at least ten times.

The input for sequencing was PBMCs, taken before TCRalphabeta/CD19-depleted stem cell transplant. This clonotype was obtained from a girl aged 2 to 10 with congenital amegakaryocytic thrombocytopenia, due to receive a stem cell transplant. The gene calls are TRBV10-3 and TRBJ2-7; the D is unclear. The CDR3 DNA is TGTGCCATCAGTGACGACACTCCCATGGAGCAGTACTTC. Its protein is CAISDDTPMEQYF.